Reported below is one TCR beta chain. This sample stems from a study of blood T cell repertoires in COVID-19. Study as a whole: Samples came from the United States, Italy and Spain, spanning acute and convalescent COVID-19.

Enrollees, about 18 to 89 years old, lived in approximately 24 US areas. This CDR3 region has 13 residues. Trimming stripped 2 bases from V and 7 bases from J, with 6 bases between. Germline V gene sequence: CDR1 SEHNR, CDR2 FQNEAQ (reference sequence). Authors' analysis steps: Amplification with reference gene primers provided the estimates of nucleated cell counts. TCRdb keeps only in-frame clones here, not all; method: immunoSEQ multiplex PCR. The DNA gave D and trimming, while V, J and clone size come from that table. Of about 200,000 clones in the sample, more than 75% are singletons; the top ten hold 7.4%.

The origin of this receptor is a woman between 35 and 50 years old with acute COVID-19. Sequences were obtained from PBMCs or T cells enriched from blood (not recorded which). V is TRBV7-9 and J is TRBJ1-6; D ambiguous. The CDR3 loop is CASSLKRNSPLHF. The CDR3 DNA sequence: TGTGCCAGCAGCTTAAAGCGGAATTCACCCCTCCACTTT.